This T cell receptor beta chain comes out of a study of T cells after posttransplantation cyclophosphamide. This clone was counted at least ten times. A marrow graft followed busulfan-fludarabine conditioning, with cyclophosphamide on days +3 and +4. Repertoires were generated with immunoSEQ multiplex PCR, while TCRdb's copy carries only in-frame clones and drops some. The sample has about 14,000 clones, none seen only once. The CDR3 runs to 16 residues. Per germline, CDR1 SGHRS and CDR2 YFSETQ. V was clipped by 0 bases and J by 1 base; unmatched bases: 6. The origin of this receptor is a female patient aged 40 to 50 who received an allogeneic stem cell transplant from a related donor, was CMV-positive, and had no GVHD. Some of the T cells may derive from the graft donor. Sequenced here: PBMCs, sampled around 1,200 days after allogeneic stem cell transplant with posttransplant cyclophosphamide. The genes are TRBV5-1 and TRBJ2-5; 7 nucleotides align to TRBD2. This CDR3 is CASSLVGGVPQETQYF. DNA of the CDR3: TGCGCCAGCAGCTTGGTGGGAGGGGTGCCCCAAGAGACCCAGTACTTC. Full variable domain (remainder filled in from reference TRBV5-1 and TRBJ2-5): KAGVTQTPRYLIKTRGQQVTLSCSPISGHRSVSWYQQTPGQGLQFLFEYFSETQRNKGNFPGRFSGRQFSNSRSEMNVSTLELGDSALYLCASSLVGGVPQETQYFGPGTRLLVL.